The TCR beta chain described here comes from a study of blood T cell repertoires in COVID-19. On the study more broadly: The samples span acute and convalescent COVID-19 from the United States, Italy and Spain.

Germline CDR1 KGHDR, CDR2 SFDVKD. V dropped 3 bases and J dropped 0; count of bases not matched to a gene: 4. The CDR3 runs 15 residues. Generated by immunoSEQ multiplex PCR, the TCRdb table keeps only in-frame clones and is missing some. In the table there are around 130,000 clones, around 77% of which are singletons. The specimen sequenced was peripheral blood. The clonotype comes from a human donor in a cohort sampled during active COVID-19. This chain joins TRBV24-1 and TRBJ2-7; TRBD1 aligns across 7 bases. The CDR3 region is CATSDARDSSYEQYF. The CDR3 nucleotides read TGTGCCACCAGTGATGCCCGGGACAGCTCCTACGAGCAGTACTTC.